This TCR beta chain was documented in a study of cytomegalovirus exposure and HLA in healthy donors. General study points: The authors later found most CMV-associated TCR beta chains appeared HLA-restricted. Across donors, most TCRs were seen rarely, yet some public ones were widespread. Later analysis reportedly placed an Asian-associated ancestry cluster below the roughly 700-donor mean in N-insertions. In a later analysis, HLA-associated TCR beta chains were more clonally expanded than equally common others.

In the case of this clone: Its antigen is unknown.

A multiplex PCR was run with 60 Vbeta primers and 13 Jbeta primers. The protocol was immunoSEQ multiplex PCR, while the TCRdb copy is restricted to in-frame clones and leaves out a portion. The sample carries over 150,000 clones, 70% to 85% recorded once. The CDR3 loop spans 12 amino acids. Trimming at V came to 10 bases and at J to 7 bases, leaving 7 bases not matched to a gene. In germline, CDR1 is LNHDA, CDR2 SQIVND (reference sequence). The chain has TRBV19 and TRBJ1-5; 7 bases are a match to TRBD1. This clonotype was obtained from a man between 40 and 49 years old in good health and CMV-seronegative. Material: PBMCs. The CDR3: CATRQGYQPQHF. The DNA of the CDR3 is TGTGCCACCCGACAGGGTTACCAGCCCCAGCATTTT.